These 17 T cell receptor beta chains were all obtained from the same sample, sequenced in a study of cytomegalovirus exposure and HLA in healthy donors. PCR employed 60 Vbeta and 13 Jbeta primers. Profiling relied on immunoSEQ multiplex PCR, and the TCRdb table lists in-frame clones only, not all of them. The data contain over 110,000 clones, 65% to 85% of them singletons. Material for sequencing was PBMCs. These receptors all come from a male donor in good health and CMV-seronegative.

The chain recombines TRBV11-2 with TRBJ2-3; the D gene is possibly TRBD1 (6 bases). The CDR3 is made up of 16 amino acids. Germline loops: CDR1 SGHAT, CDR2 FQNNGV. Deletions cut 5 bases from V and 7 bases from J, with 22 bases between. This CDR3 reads CASSQEPPTGPNTQYF. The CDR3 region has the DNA TGTGCCAGCAGCCAAGAACCCCCAACAGGGCCAAATACGCAGTATTTT.

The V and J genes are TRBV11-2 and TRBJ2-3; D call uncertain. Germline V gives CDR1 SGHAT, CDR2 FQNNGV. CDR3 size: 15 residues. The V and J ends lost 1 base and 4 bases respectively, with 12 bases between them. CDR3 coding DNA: TGTGCCAGCAGCTTAGGGCAGAGCAGCGCAGATACGCAGTATTTT. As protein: CASSLGQSSADTQYF.

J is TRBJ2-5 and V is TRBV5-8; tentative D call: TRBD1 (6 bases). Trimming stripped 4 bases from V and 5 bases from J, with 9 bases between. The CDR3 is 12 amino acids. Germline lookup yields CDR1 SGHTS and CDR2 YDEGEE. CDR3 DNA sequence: TGTGCCAGCAGCCAGCAGGGGGAGACCCAGTACTTC. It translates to CASSQQGETQYF. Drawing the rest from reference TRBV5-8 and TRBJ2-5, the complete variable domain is EAGVTQSPTHLIKTRGQQATLRCSPISGHTSVYWYQQALGLGLQFLLWYDEGEERNRGNFPPRFSGRQFPNYSSELNVNALELEDSALYLCASSQQGETQYFGPGTRLLVL.

For the CDR3, the DNA is TGTGCCAGCAGCTTGTTGAGCGGGAGCCCCCTCTACGAGCAGTACTTC. It specifies CASSLLSGSPLYEQYF. The rearrangement uses TRBV11-2 and TRBJ2-7; 8 bases match TRBD2. V was clipped by 3 bases and J by 3 bases; unmatched bases: 10. The CDR3 has 16 residues. CDR1 is SGHAT, CDR2 FQNNGV, per germline.

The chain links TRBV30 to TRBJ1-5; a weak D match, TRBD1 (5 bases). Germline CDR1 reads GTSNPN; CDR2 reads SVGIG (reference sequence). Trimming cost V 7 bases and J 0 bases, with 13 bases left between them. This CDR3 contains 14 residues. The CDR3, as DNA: TGTGCCTACCGCCTGCAGGGTAGCAATCAGCCCCAGCATTTT. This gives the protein CAYRLQGSNQPQHF.

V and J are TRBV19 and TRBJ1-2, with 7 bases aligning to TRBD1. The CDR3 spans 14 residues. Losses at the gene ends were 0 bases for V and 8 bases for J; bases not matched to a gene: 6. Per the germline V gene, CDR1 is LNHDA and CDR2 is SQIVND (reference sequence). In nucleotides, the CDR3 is TGTGCCAGTAGTATAGAGGACAGGAGCAGGGGCTACACCTTC. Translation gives CASSIEDRSRGYTF.

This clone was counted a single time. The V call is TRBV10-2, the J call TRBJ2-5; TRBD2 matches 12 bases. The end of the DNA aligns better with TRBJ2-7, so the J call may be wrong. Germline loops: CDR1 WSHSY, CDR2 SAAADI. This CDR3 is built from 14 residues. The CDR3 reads CASRSTGLAGEQYF. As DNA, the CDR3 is TGCGCCAGCAGATCGACGGGACTAGCGGGCGAGCAGTACTTC.

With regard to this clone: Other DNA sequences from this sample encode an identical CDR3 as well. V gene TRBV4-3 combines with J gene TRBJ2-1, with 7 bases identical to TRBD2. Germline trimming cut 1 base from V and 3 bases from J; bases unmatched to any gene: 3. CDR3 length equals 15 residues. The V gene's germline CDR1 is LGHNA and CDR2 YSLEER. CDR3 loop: CASSQGLADYNEQFF. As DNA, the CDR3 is TGCGCCAGCAGCCAAGGGCTAGCGGACTACAATGAGCAGTTCTTC.

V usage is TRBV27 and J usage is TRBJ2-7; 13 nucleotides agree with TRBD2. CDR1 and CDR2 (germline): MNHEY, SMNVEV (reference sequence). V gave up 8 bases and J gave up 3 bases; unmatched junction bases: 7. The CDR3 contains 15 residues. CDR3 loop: CASGGGLAGYYEQYF. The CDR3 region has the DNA TGTGCCAGCGGGGGGGGACTAGCGGGATACTACGAGCAGTACTTC.

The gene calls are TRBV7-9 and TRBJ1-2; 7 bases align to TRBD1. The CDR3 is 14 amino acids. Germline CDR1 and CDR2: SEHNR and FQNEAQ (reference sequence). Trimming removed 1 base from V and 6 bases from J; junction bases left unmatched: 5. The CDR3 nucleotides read TGTGCCAGCAGCTTAGACGCCAGGGGGGATGGCTACACCTTC. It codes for CASSLDARGDGYTF.

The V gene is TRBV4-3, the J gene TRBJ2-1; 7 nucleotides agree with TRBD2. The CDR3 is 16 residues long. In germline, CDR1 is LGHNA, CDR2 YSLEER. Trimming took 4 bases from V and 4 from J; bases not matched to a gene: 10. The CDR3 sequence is CASSLDPSGLYNEQFF. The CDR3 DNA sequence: TGCGCCAGCAGCCTCGACCCTAGCGGCCTTTACAATGAGCAGTTCTTC.

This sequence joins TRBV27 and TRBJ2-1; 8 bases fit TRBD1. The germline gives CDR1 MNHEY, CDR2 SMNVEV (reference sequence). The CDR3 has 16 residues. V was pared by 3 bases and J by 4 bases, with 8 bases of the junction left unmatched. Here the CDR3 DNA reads TGTGCCAGCAGTTTGGTGGGACAGGTAACTTACAATGAGCAGTTCTTC. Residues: CASSLVGQVTYNEQFF.

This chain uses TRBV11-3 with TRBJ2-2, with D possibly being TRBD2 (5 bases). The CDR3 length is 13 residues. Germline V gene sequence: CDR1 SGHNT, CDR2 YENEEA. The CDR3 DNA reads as TGTGCTTCAAGGGAGAAAGAAACCGGGGAGCTGTTTTTT. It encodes CASREKETGELFF.

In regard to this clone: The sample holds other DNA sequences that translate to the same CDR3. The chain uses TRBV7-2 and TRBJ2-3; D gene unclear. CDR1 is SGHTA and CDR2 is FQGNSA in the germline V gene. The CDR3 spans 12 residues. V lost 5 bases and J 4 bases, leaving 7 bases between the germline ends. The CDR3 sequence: CASSPYSDTQYF. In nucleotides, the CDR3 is TGTGCCAGCAGCCCCTACTCAGATACGCAGTATTTT.

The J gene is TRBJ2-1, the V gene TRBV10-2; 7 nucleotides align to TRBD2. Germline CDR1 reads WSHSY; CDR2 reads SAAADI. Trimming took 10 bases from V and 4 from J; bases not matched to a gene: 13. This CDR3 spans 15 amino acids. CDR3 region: CATFIGRTYYNEQFF. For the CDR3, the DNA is TGCGCCACCTTCATCGGGAGGACGTATTACAATGAGCAGTTCTTC.

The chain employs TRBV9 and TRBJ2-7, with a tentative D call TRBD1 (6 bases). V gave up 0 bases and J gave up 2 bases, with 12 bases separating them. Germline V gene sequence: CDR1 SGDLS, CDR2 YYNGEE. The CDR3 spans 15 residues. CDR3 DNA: TGTGCCAGCAGCGTAGAAGGGGGTAGAACCTACGAGCAGTACTTC. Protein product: CASSVEGGRTYEQYF.

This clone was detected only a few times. CDR3 coding DNA: TGTGCCAGCAGTGGGGGTAGGCTAGCGGGAGCCGCAGATACGCAGTATTTT. Encoded protein: CASSGGRLAGAADTQYF. The V gene is TRBV25-1, the J gene TRBJ2-3; 10 bases align to TRBD2. The ends lost 4 bases at V and 4 bases at J; junction bases unmatched: 11. The CDR3 has 17 amino acids. CDR1 is MGHDK, CDR2 SYGVNS, per germline.